This is a list of T cell receptor beta chains from one sample in a study of blood T cells in healthy people across ages. TCRdb re-called the 5' RACE reads through MiXCR, storing one row per CDR3 protein. The top ten clones hold about a quarter of a sample with roughly 730,000 distinct CDR3 sequences, more than 55% of them seen once. The sequencing input was blood. The source of these receptors is a man in his forties or fifties in good health. CDR3s include the opening cysteine and the closing phenylalanine or tryptophan. Fields, in order: clone size, J gene, V gene, D gene, CDR3 DNA, CDR3 protein. The D gene is left open where the match is weak. A row's size may be missing; if present it is once, few, many or a size class.

few | TRBJ2-3 | TRBV20-1 | TRBD2 | TGCAGTGCTGCGCACAGCGGGGGGGTCACAGATACGCAGTATTTT | CSAAHSGGVTDTQYF
NA | TRBJ2-5 | TRBV19 | TRBD1 | TGTGCCAGCAATGGACAGGTTGGACGGGAGACCCAGTACTTC | CASNGQVGRETQYF
few | TRBJ2-3 | TRBV20-1 | NA | TGCAGTGGGGACCGGGACAGCACAGATACGCAGTATTTT | CSGDRDSTDTQYF
NA | TRBJ2-1 | TRBV5-1 | NA | TGCGCCAGCAGCTTAGGAGGCGGGGCTGTTTCCTACAATGAGCAGTTCTTC | CASSLGGGAVSYNEQFF
NA | TRBJ2-3 | TRBV5-5 | NA | TGTGCCAGCAGCTTGGGGGCAGTCGGAGGCACAGATACGCAGTATTTT | CASSLGAVGGTDTQYF
NA | TRBJ2-7 | TRBV12-3/TRBV12-4 | NA | TGTGCCAGCAGTCGTACTAGTTACGAGCAGTACTTC | CASSRTSYEQYF
few | TRBJ1-2 | TRBV5-1 | NA | TGCGCCAGCAGCTTGTTCACCGCTTCTAACTATGGCTACACCTTC | CASSLFTASNYGYTF
NA | TRBJ2-1 | TRBV28 | TRBD2 | TGTGCCAGCAGTTTACCCCCTAACCTAGCGGGAGGATCATATGAGCAGTTCTTC | CASSLPPNLAGGSYEQFF
NA | TRBJ1-5 | TRBV13 | NA | TGTGCCAGCAGCCTTCGAAGACTAAATAGCAATCAGCCCCAGCATTTT | CASSLRRLNSNQPQHF
NA | TRBJ2-7 | TRBV20-1 | TRBD2 | TGCAGTGCTAGAGCCGGGACTAGCGGGAGTAGCTACGAGCAGTACTTC | CSARAGTSGSSYEQYF
NA | TRBJ2-1 | TRBV15 | NA | TGTGCCACCAGCAGCCCCCCCGGGGATGAGCAGTTCTTC | CATSSPPGDEQFF
NA | TRBJ1-4 | TRBV27 | NA | TGTGCCAGCAGTTTATCGGGCCTACCGGGGGAAAAACTGTTTTTT | CASSLSGLPGEKLFF
NA | TRBJ2-7 | TRBV28 | NA | TGTGCCAGCAGTTTTGACCCTTTGGGCGCCTACGAGCAGTACTTC | CASSFDPLGAYEQYF
NA | TRBJ2-1 | TRBV6-5 | TRBD2 | TGTGCCAGCAGTTACGCGGCGGGGGGGCCTAGTGAGCAGTTCTTC | CASSYAAGGPSEQFF
NA | TRBJ2-2 | TRBV5-5 | NA | TGTGCCAGCAGCAGTGATCAGGGGGGCGAAAACACCGGGGAGCTGTTTTTT | CASSSDQGGENTGELFF
few | TRBJ2-1 | TRBV7-3 | NA | TGTGCCAGCAGCCCCCAAGGGGGTGGGGGATACAATGAGCAGTTCTTC | CASSPQGGGGYNEQFF
NA | TRBJ1-1 | TRBV20-1 | NA | TGCAGTGCTACCTCGGGGAGCGGAGACACTGAAGCTTTCTTT | CSATSGSGDTEAFF
NA | TRBJ2-7 | TRBV29-1 | TRBD2 | TGCAGCGTTACAACTAGCGGGGCCTACGAGCAGTACTTC | CSVTTSGAYEQYF
NA | TRBJ2-3 | TRBV9 | NA | TGTGCCAGCAGCGTGGGGGGGCAGGATACGCAGTATTTT | CASSVGGQDTQYF
few | TRBJ2-5 | TRBV27 | NA | TGTGCCAGCACCGACCGGGGCGGGGAGACCCAGTACTTC | CASTDRGGETQYF
many | TRBJ2-5 | TRBV6-5 | TRBD2 | TGTGCCAGCAGTTATGGGACTAGCTGGGAGACCCAGTACTTC | CASSYGTSWETQYF
NA | TRBJ2-3 | TRBV28 | TRBD1 | TGTGCCAGCAGTTCCACTCCTCCAAAGACAGGGAGCACAGATACGCAGTATTTT | CASSSTPPKTGSTDTQYF
NA | TRBJ1-2 | TRBV25-1 | TRBD1 | TGTGCCAGCAGCGTCCAGGGGGCTGTGGGCTATGGCTACACCTTC | CASSVQGAVGYGYTF
NA | TRBJ2-5 | TRBV6-2/TRBV6-3 | NA | TGTGCCAGCAGTTACTCCCCTCATGAGCAGTACTTC | CASSYSPHEQYF
NA | TRBJ1-4 | TRBV6-5 | TRBD1 | TGTGCCAGCGGACAAGGACAGGGATTGTTTTTT | CASGQGQGLFF
NA | TRBJ1-2 | TRBV12-3/TRBV12-4 | NA | TGTGCCAGCAGTTTTGTGGGTGGTAGCTATGGCTACACCTTC | CASSFVGGSYGYTF
once | TRBJ2-5 | TRBV27 | TRBD2 | TGTGCTACCGGGCGCCAGCGGGGAGAGACCCAGTACTTC | CATGRQRGETQYF
few | TRBJ2-1 | TRBV5-1 | TRBD2 | TGCGCCAGCAGCTTTGACCCTAGCGGGGAACCTTCCTACAATGAGCAGTTCTTC | CASSFDPSGEPSYNEQFF
few | TRBJ2-7 | TRBV15 | NA | TGTGCCACCAGCAGACCAAACCAGGAGCAGTACTTC | CATSRPNQEQYF
few | TRBJ1-2 | TRBV29-1 | TRBD1 | TGCAGCGTTGAAGACCGAGACAGGGGAGGCTATGGCTACACCTTC | CSVEDRDRGGYGYTF
NA | TRBJ2-3 | TRBV6-6 | TRBD1 | TGTGCCAGCAGTTACTTGAACAGGGGGACAGATACGCAGTATTTT | CASSYLNRGTDTQYF
NA | TRBJ2-5 | TRBV5-6 | NA | TGTGCCAGCAGCTTGATGGCAGGCCACCAGGAGACCCAGTACTTC | CASSLMAGHQETQYF
few | TRBJ2-4 | TRBV7-2 | NA | TGTGCCAGCAGCTTTAAGGGGGGGAACATTCAGTACTTC | CASSFKGGNIQYF
NA | TRBJ1-5 | TRBV10-3 | NA | TGTGCCATCAGTGAATGGGAGGGCGGTCAGCCCCAGCATTTT | CAISEWEGGQPQHF
few | TRBJ2-1 | TRBV27 | TRBD2 | TGTGCCAGCAGACGTAGCGGGGGGAGCTCCTACAATGAGCAGTTCTTC | CASRRSGGSSYNEQFF
once | TRBJ1-5 | TRBV27 | NA | TGTGCCAGCAGTTTACAGGGGTGGGGACAGCCCCAGCATTTT | CASSLQGWGQPQHF
NA | TRBJ2-3 | TRBV9 | TRBD2 | TGTGCCAGCAGCCTAGCGGGGGGGCCACAGTATTTT | CASSLAGGPQYF
NA | TRBJ2-2 | TRBV2 | TRBD1 | TGTGCCAGCACGGGACAGCGCAACACCGGGGAGCTGTTTTTT | CASTGQRNTGELFF
NA | TRBJ1-4 | TRBV30 | NA | TGTGCCTGGAGTGGGTATGAAAAACTGTTTTTT | CAWSGYEKLFF
NA | TRBJ1-2 | TRBV7-2 | NA | TGTGCCAGCAGCTTATCTTCCTTTGGGGTTAACTATGGCTACACCTTC | CASSLSSFGVNYGYTF
few | TRBJ2-5 | TRBV7-2 | NA | TGTGCCAGCAGCTCTCAGGGGAGGCAAGAGACCCAGTACTTC | CASSSQGRQETQYF
NA | TRBJ1-2 | TRBV7-8 | NA | TGTGCCAGCAGCTTAGGATCCGGTACAGACACCTATGGCTACACCTTC | CASSLGSGTDTYGYTF
NA | TRBJ1-6 | TRBV7-3 | TRBD1 | TGTGCCAGCAGCTTCGACGGACAGGGCGGGAATTCACCCCTCCACTTT | CASSFDGQGGNSPLHF
few | TRBJ2-1 | TRBV24-1 | TRBD1 | TGTGCCACCAGTGCGGGACAGGGGTACAATGAGCAGTTCTTC | CATSAGQGYNEQFF
NA | TRBJ2-7 | TRBV29-1 | TRBD1 | TGCAGCGTTGATATCGGGACAGGAGGTGGCGAGCAGTACTTC | CSVDIGTGGGEQYF
few | TRBJ1-2 | TRBV6-5 | NA | TGTGCCAGCAGTTATGTTCAGGGGAACTATGGCTACACCTTC | CASSYVQGNYGYTF
NA | TRBJ2-5 | TRBV29-1 | NA | TGCAGCCTCTGGGGGAATGAGCAGTACTTC | CSLWGNEQYF